This T cell receptor (beta chain) is drawn from a study of shared clonotypes between healthy human individuals. Overall study: Those who served as donors were a couple of women and three men between the ages of 18 and 49.

Donors, without exception, were Caucasian adults residing in Nashville, Tennessee. Generated by immunoSEQ multiplex PCR, the TCRdb table keeps only in-frame clones and is missing some. The sample holds 2 million to 3 million clones, roughly 93% seen once. This CDR3 is 17 amino acids long. With 5 bases clipped from V and 5 bases from J, the junction kept 15 bases outside the gene matches. In germline, CDR1 is SGHVS, CDR2 FQNEAQ. The receptor comes from a man between 18 and 29 years old in good health. Some clones in this sample may be carry-over from other donors' samples. This chain uses TRBV7-8 with TRBJ2-1; 7 bases fit TRBD2. The sequenced sample was naive CD4+ T cells from PBMCs. The subset is: CD45RA+ positively selected. The CDR3: CASSRGGLRGNHNEQFF. CDR3 nucleotides: TGTGCCAGCAGCCGCGGGGGACTTCGAGGAAACCACAATGAGCAGTTCTTC.